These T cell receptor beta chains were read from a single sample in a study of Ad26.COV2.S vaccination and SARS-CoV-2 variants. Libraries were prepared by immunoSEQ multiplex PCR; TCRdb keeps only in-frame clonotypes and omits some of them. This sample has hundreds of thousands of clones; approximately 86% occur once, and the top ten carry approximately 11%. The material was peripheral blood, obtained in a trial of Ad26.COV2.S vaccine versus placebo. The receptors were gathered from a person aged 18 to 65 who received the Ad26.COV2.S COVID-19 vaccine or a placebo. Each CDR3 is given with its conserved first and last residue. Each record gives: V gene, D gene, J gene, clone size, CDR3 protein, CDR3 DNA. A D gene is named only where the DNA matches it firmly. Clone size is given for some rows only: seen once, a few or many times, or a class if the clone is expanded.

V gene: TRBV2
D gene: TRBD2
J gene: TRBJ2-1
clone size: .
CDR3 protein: CASSAVAGLPFGNEQFF
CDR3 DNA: TGTGCCAGCAGTGCCGTAGCGGGACTCCCGTTTGGCAATGAGCAGTTCTTC

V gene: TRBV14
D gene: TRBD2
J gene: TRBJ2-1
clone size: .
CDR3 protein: CASSQEIGSGRDNEQFF
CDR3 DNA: TGTGCCAGCAGCCAAGAAATCGGGAGCGGGAGGGACAATGAGCAGTTCTTC

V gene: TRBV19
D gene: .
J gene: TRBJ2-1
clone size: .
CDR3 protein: CASSKAWDGGNEQFF
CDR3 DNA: TGTGCCAGTAGTAAGGCATGGGACGGGGGCAATGAGCAGTTCTTC

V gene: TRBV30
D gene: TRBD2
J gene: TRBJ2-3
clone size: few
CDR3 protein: CAWSTAGGATQYF
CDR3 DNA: TGTGCCTGGAGTACCGCCGGGGGGGCTACGCAGTATTTT

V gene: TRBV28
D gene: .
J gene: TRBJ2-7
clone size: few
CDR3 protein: CASSSGRASYEQYF
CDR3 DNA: TGTGCCAGCAGTTCGGGCAGGGCATCCTACGAGCAGTACTTC

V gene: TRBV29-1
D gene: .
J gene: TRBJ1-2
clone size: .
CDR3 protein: CSVGGGHGYGYTF
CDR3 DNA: TGCAGCGTAGGCGGGGGCCACGGCTATGGCTACACCTTC

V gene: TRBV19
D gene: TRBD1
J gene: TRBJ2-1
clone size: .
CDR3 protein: CASSIDAGTGFHNEQFF
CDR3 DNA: TGTGCCAGTAGTATAGATGCCGGGACAGGGTTTCACAATGAGCAGTTCTTC

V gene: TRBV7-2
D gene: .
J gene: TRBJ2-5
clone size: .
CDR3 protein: CASSFGPGLQETQYF
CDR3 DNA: .

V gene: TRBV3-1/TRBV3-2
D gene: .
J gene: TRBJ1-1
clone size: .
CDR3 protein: CASSQDVAPGEAFF
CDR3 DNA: TGTGCCAGCAGCCAAGACGTAGCCCCGGGTGAAGCTTTCTTT

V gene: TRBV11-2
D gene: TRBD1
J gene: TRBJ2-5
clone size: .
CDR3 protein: CASSLGQGQSPYF
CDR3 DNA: TGTGCCAGCAGCTTAGGACAGGGCCAATCCCCGTACTTC

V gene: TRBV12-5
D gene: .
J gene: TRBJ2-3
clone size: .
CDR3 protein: CASGLGYSADTQYF
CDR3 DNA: TGTGCTAGTGGTTTGGGTTACTCTGCAGATACGCAGTATTTT

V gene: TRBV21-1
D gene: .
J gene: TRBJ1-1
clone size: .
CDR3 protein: CASSKEGRAPLNTEAFF
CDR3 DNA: TGTGCCAGCAGCAAAGAGGGGCGGGCCCCCCTAAACACTGAAGCTTTCTTT

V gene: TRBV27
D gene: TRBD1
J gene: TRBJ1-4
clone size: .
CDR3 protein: CASSSQGAANEKLFF
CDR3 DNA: TGTGCCAGCAGTTCTCAGGGGGCGGCTAATGAAAAACTGTTTTTT

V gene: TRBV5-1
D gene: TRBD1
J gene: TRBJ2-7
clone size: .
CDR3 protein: CASSASGTGIGTYEQYF
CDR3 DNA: TGCGCCAGCAGTGCCTCCGGGACAGGGATTGGGACCTACGAGCAGTACTTC

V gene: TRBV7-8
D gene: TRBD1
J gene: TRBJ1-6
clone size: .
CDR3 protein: CASSLTYRGPSYNSPLHF
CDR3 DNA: TGTGCCAGCAGCTTAACTTACAGGGGGCCCTCCTATAATTCACCCCTCCACTTT

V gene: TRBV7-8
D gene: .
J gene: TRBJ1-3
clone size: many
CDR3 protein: CASSLDRSSGNTIYF
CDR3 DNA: TGTGCCAGCAGCTTAGACCGAAGCTCTGGAAACACCATATATTTT

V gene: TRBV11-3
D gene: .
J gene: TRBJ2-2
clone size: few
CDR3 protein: CASSLSGVTTGELFF
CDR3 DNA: TGTGCCAGCAGCTTAAGTGGGGTGACCACCGGGGAGCTGTTTTTT

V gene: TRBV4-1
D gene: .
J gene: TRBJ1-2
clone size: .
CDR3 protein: CASSQTGLDYGYTF
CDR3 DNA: TGCGCCAGCAGCCAAACAGGTTTAGACTATGGCTACACCTTC

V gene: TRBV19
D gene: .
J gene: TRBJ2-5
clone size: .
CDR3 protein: CASSSPGWYQETQYF
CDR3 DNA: TGTGCCAGTAGTTCCCCGGGGTGGTACCAAGAGACCCAGTACTTC

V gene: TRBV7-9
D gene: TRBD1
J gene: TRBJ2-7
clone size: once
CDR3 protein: CASSPSKQGLVEQYF
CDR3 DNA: TGTGCCAGCAGCCCCTCCAAACAGGGGTTGGTCGAGCAGTACTTC

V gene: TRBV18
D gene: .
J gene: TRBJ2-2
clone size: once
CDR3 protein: CASSPPGPVNTGELFF
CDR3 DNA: TGTGCCAGCTCACCACCTGGTCCAGTAAACACCGGGGAGCTGTTTTTT

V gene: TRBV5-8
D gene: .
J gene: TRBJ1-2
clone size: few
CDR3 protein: CASSYRNRDGYTF
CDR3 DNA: TGTGCCAGCAGCTACCGAAACAGGGATGGCTACACCTTC

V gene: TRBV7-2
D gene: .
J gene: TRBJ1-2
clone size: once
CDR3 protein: CASSFGTNYGYTF
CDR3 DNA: TGTGCCAGCAGCTTTGGAACAAACTATGGCTACACCTTC

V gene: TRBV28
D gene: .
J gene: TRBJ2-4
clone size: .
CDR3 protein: CASAEGSKNIQYF
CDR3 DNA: TGTGCCAGCGCCGAGGGGTCCAAAAACATTCAGTACTTC

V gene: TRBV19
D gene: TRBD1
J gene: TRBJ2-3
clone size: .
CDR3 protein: CATTLQGANTDTQYF
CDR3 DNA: TGTGCCACAACCTTACAGGGGGCAAACACAGATACGCAGTATTTT

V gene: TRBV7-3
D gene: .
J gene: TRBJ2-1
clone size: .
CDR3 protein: CASSRQSNNEQFF
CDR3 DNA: TGTGCCAGCAGCCGACAGTCCAACAATGAGCAGTTCTTC

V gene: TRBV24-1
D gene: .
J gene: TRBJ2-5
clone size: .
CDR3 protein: CATSDPLGGLETQYF
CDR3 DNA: TGTGCCACCAGTGACCCTCTAGGGGGGCTGGAGACCCAGTACTTC

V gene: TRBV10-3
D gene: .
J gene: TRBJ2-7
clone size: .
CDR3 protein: CAISGTALVAEQYF
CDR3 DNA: TGTGCCATCAGTGGGACGGCACTAGTAGCCGAGCAGTACTTC

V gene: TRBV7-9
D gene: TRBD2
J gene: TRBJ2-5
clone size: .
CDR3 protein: CASHREGSWETQYF
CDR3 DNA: TGTGCCAGCCATAGGGAGGGTTCATGGGAGACCCAGTACTTC

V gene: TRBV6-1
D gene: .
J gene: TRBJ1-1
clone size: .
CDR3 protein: CASSDPGGSRTEAFF
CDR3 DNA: TGTGCCAGCAGTGACCCCGGGGGATCGAGAACTGAAGCTTTCTTT

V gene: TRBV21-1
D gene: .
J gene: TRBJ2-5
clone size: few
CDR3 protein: CASKSEGNETQYF
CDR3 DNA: TGTGCCAGCAAATCTGAAGGTAACGAGACCCAGTACTTC

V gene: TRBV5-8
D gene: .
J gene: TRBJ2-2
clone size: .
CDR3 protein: CASSLHQGRTTGELFF
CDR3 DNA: TGTGCCAGCAGCTTGCACCAGGGTAGGACCACCGGGGAGCTGTTTTTT

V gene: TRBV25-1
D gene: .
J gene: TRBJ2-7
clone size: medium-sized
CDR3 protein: CASGKQGYEQYF
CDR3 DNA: TGTGCCAGCGGAAAACAGGGCTACGAGCAGTACTTC

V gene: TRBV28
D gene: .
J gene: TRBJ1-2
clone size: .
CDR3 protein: CASSTPGRDRHGYTF
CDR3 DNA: TGTGCCAGCAGCACCCCCGGGAGGGACCGACATGGCTACACCTTC

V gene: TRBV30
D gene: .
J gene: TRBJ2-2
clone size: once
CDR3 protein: CAWKGQNTGELFF
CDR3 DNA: TGTGCCTGGAAGGGACAGAACACCGGGGAGCTGTTTTTT

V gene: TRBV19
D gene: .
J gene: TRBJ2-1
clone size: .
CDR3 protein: CASSRGGASADNEQFF
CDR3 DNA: TGTGCCAGTAGTCGAGGGGGGGCTAGCGCAGACAATGAGCAGTTCTTC

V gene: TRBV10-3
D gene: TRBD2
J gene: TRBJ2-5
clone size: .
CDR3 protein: CAISESFGTSGAPQETQYF
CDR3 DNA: TGTGCCATCAGTGAGTCGTTCGGGACTAGCGGGGCCCCCCAAGAGACCCAGTACTTC

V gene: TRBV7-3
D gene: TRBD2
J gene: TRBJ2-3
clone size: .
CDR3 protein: CASSSGLAPSTDTQYF
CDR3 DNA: TGTGCCAGCAGCTCGGGACTAGCGCCTAGCACAGATACGCAGTATTTT

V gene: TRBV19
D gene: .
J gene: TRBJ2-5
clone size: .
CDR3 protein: CASSFQHLGTQQYF
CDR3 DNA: TGTGCCAGTAGTTTTCAACACCTCGGGACGCAACAGTACTTC

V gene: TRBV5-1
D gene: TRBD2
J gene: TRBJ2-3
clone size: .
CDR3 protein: CASSLTSGFQTYNPSTDTQYF
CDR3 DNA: TGCGCCAGCAGCCTGACTAGCGGGTTCCAGACCTACAACCCTAGCACAGATACGCAGTATTTT

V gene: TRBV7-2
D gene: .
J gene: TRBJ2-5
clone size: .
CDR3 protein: CASSHLTPQETQYF
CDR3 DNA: TGTGCCAGCAGCCATCTAACGCCTCAAGAGACCCAGTACTTC

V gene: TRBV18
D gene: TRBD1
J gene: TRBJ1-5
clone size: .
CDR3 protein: CASSTTGNPHQPQHF
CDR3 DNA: TGTGCCAGCTCAACGACAGGGAACCCCCATCAGCCCCAGCATTTT

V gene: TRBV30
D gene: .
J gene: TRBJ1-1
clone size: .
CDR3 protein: CAWSVLNTEAFF
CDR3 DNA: TGTGCCTGGAGTGTTTTGAACACTGAAGCTTTCTTT

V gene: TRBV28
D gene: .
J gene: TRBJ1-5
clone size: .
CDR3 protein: CASSLRWGDQPQHF
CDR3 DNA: TGTGCCAGCAGTTTACGGTGGGGGGATCAGCCCCAGCATTTT

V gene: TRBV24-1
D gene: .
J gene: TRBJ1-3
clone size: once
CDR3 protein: CATSDPADSRSGNTIYF
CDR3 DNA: TGTGCCACCAGTGATCCCGCAGACAGTCGCTCTGGAAACACCATATATTTT

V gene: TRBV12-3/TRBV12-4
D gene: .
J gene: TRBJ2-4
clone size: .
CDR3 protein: CASSPPSYIQYF
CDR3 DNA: TGTGCCAGCAGTCCCCCCAGTTACATTCAGTACTTC

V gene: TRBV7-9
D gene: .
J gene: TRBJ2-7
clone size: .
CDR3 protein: CASSPLPGTPIYEQYF
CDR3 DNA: TGTGCCAGCAGCCCACTTCCGGGGACACCTATATACGAGCAGTACTTC

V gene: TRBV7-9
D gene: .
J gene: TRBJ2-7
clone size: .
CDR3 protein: CASSLSGPVADEQYF
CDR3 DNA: TGTGCCAGCAGCTTATCGGGTCCAGTGGCGGACGAGCAGTACTTC

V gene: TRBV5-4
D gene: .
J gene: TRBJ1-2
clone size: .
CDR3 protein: CASSLAGADGYTF
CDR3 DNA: TGTGCCAGCAGCTTGGCGGGGGCAGACGGCTACACCTTC

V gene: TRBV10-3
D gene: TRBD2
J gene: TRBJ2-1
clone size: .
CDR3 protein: CAISGAGLYNEQFF
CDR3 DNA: TGTGCCATCAGTGGAGCGGGGCTTTACAATGAGCAGTTCTTC

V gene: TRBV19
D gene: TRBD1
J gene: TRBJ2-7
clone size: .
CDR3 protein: CASSAAGTASYEQYF
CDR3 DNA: TGTGCCAGTAGTGCGGCTGGGACAGCCTCCTACGAGCAGTACTTC

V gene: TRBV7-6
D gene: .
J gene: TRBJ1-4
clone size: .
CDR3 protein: CASSRFGPRPIATNEKLFF
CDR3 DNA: TGTGCCAGCAGCCGCTTCGGCCCCCGCCCTATTGCAACTAATGAAAAACTGTTTTTT

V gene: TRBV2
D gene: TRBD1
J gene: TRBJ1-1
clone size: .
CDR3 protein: CASSLQGDTEAFF
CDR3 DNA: TGTGCCAGCAGTCTCCAGGGGGACACTGAAGCTTTCTTT

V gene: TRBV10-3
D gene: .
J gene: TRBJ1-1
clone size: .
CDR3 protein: CAISEGGRVNTEAFF
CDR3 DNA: TGTGCCATCAGTGAGGGAGGGAGGGTGAACACTGAAGCTTTCTTT

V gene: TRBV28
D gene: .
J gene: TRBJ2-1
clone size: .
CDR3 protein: CASNMYTGSYNEQFF
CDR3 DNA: TGTGCCAGCAATATGTACACAGGCTCCTACAATGAGCAGTTCTTC